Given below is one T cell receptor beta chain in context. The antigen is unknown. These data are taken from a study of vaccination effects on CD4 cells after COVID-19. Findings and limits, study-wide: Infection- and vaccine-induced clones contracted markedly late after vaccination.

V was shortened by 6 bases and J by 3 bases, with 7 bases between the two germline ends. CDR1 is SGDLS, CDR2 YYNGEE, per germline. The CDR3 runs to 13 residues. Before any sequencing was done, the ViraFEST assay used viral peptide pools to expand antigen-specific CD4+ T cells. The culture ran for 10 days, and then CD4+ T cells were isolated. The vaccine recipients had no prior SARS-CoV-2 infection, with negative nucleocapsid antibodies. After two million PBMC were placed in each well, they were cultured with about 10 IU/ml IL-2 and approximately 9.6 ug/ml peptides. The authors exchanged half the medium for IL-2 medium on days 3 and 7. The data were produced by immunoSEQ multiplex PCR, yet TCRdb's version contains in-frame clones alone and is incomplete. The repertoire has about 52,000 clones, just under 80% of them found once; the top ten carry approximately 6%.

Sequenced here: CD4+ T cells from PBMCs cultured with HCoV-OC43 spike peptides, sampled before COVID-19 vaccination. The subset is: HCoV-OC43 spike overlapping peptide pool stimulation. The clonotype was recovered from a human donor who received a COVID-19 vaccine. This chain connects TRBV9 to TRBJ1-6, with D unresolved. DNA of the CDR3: TGTGCCAGCACCCGGGACTATAATTCACCCCTCCACTTT. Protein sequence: CASTRDYNSPLHF.